Presented here are 22 T cell receptor beta chains from one specimen sequenced in a study of blood T cell repertoires in COVID-19. Clones were read by immunoSEQ multiplex PCR, and TCRdb kept only the in-frame ones, dropping some. The sample lists 62,000 or so clones; approximately 86% were seen once. The sample taken for sequencing was peripheral blood. These receptors were taken from a woman aged 55 to 70 with acute or convalescent COVID-19.

The gene calls are TRBV3-1 (or the pseudogene TRBV3-2) and TRBJ2-5; the D gene is possibly TRBD1 (5 bases). The CDR3 totals 16 residues. The germline V gene encodes CDR1 LGHDT and CDR2 YNNKEL (reference sequence). V lost 0 bases and J 0 bases, leaving 11 bases between the germline ends. The CDR3 loop reads CASSQDMTDDQETQYF. CDR3 bases: TGTGCCAGCAGCCAAGATATGACAGATGACCAAGAGACCCAGTACTTC.

The chain uses TRBV28 and TRBJ1-2, with D possibly being TRBD1 (5 bases). Germline V gene sequence: CDR1 MDHEN, CDR2 SYDVKM. Trimming cost V 5 bases and J 3 bases, with 13 bases left between them. CDR3 length: 14 residues. CDR3: CASSQQGRYYGYTF. DNA for the CDR3: TGTGCCAGCAGTCAGCAGGGCAGGTACTATGGCTACACCTTC.

The chain joins TRBV19 to TRBJ2-7; D is undetermined. Trimming took off 5 bases at V and 2 bases at J, with 13 bases between the two ends. Germline CDR1 and CDR2: LNHDA and SQIVND (reference sequence). This CDR3 spans 14 amino acids. CDR3 loop: CASSDPGLTYEQYF. CDR3 coding DNA: TGTGCCAGTAGTGACCCGGGTCTCACCTACGAGCAGTACTTC.

The gene calls are TRBV6-5 and TRBJ1-1; 7 positions agree with TRBD1. CDR1 and CDR2 (germline): MNHEY, SVGAGI. The CDR3 runs to 13 residues. Trimming took 5 bases from V and 4 from J; bases not matched to a gene: 4. This CDR3 reads CASSRQGVTEAFF. The DNA for the CDR3 is TGTGCCAGCAGTAGACAGGGCGTCACTGAAGCTTTCTTT.

The chain couples TRBV28 to TRBJ1-1; D ambiguous. The CDR3 spans 13 residues. CDR1 MDHEN and CDR2 SYDVKM come from the germline V gene. V gave up 6 bases and J gave up 10 bases, with 18 bases separating them. In nucleotides, the CDR3 is TGTGCCAGCAGCGCGAGGGCGGGTGGAGGAGCTTTCTTT. It specifies CASSARAGGGAFF.

The rearrangement links TRBV19 to TRBJ2-3, with D perhaps matching TRBD2 (5 bases). V was trimmed by 4 bases and J by 6 bases, leaving 11 bases between them. The CDR3 has 13 amino acids. Germline-derived CDR1 and CDR2 are LNHDA and SQIVND (reference sequence). As DNA, the CDR3 is TGTGCCAGTAGTAGTGGACTGCGTGATACGCAGTATTTT. It yields the protein CASSSGLRDTQYF.

The chain links TRBV5-1 to TRBJ2-5; 7 nucleotides match TRBD1. Germline CDR1 SGHRS, CDR2 YFSETQ. The V segment lost 2 bases and the J segment 2 bases; nucleotides outside the gene matches: 3. This CDR3 contains 14 residues. The CDR3 sequence: CASSFGTVQETQYF. CDR3 sequence (DNA): TGCGCCAGCAGCTTTGGGACAGTTCAAGAGACCCAGTACTTC.

This chain joins TRBV6-5 and TRBJ1-2; a possible D gene is TRBD1 (5 bases). Germline loops: CDR1 MNHEY, CDR2 SVGAGI. The V and J ends lost 5 bases and 1 base respectively, with 14 bases between them. This CDR3 comprises 15 residues. The CDR3 region is CASSRDSSFNYGYTF. The CDR3 DNA follows: TGTGCCAGCAGTCGTGACAGTTCGTTTAACTATGGCTACACCTTC.

CDR3 sequence reads: CASSQPGVGETQYF. DNA of the CDR3: TGTGCCAGCAGCCAACCGGGGGTGGGAGAGACCCAGTACTTC. V and J are TRBV3-1 (or the pseudogene TRBV3-2) and TRBJ2-5, with D possibly being TRBD2 (6 bases). The CDR3 totals 14 residues. V was shortened by 2 bases and J by 4 bases, with 11 bases between the two germline ends. Germline assignment: CDR1 LGHDT and CDR2 YNNKEL (reference sequence).

This sequence joins TRBV6-5 and TRBJ2-5, with TRBD2 matching 7 bases. Germline V gene lookup returns CDR1 MNHEY and CDR2 SVGAGI. V lost 7 bases and J lost 5; bases outside the gene matches: 13. This CDR3 has 15 amino acids. CDR3 protein: CASTSSGGSVETQYF. The CDR3 DNA is TGTGCCAGCACCTCTTCGGGCGGGAGCGTGGAGACCCAGTACTTC.

V gene TRBV5-1 combines with J gene TRBJ1-1, with D tentatively TRBD1 (6 bases). V dropped 5 bases and J dropped 0 bases, with 14 bases sitting between them. Per the germline V gene, CDR1 is SGHRS and CDR2 is YFSETQ. The CDR3 has 15 residues. CDR3 nucleotides: TGCGCCAGCAGTCGGACAGAACAATTGAACACTGAAGCTTTCTTT. This codes for CASSRTEQLNTEAFF.

The chain recombines TRBV6-1 with TRBJ2-5, with D tentatively TRBD1 (6 bases). The CDR3 sequence is 18 residues long. Germline V lookup: CDR1 MNHNS, CDR2 SASEGT. Deletions cut 2 bases from V and 3 bases from J, with 22 bases between. For the CDR3, the DNA is TGTGCCAGCAGTGAAATGACAGGAGGATGGGGTACCAAAGAGACCCAGTACTTC. It specifies CASSEMTGGWGTKETQYF.

V usage is TRBV18 and J usage is TRBJ2-5; D possibly corresponds to TRBD2 (5 bases). Trimming shortened V by 3 bases and J by 5 bases, and 13 bases separated the two germline ends. The CDR3 length is 14 residues. Germline-derived CDR1 and CDR2 are KGHSH and LQKENI. The CDR3 DNA reads TGTGCCAGCTCACCGCGAACTAGGGTGGAGACCCAGTACTTC. The encoded protein is CASSPRTRVETQYF.

The chain carries TRBV28 and TRBJ1-3; no clear D gene. Deletions cut 3 bases from V and 1 base from J, with 13 bases between. Germline V gene sequence: CDR1 MDHEN, CDR2 SYDVKM. The CDR3 length is 16 residues. The CDR3 region has the DNA TGTGCCAGCAGTTTGTGGTCCCCCACTTCTGGAAACACCATATATTTT. It encodes CASSLWSPTSGNTIYF.

In nucleotides, the CDR3 is TGTGCCACCGATGCGGGGTTACGCACTGAAGCTTTCTTT. Translated, it gives CATDAGLRTEAFF. V gene TRBV10-3 combines with J gene TRBJ1-1; no firm D call. The CDR3 is made up of 13 amino acids. V lost 10 bases and J lost 4, with 16 bases in between. Germline CDR1 reads ENHRY; CDR2 reads SYGVKD.

This clone was seen only once. The chain links TRBV28 to TRBJ1-1; 7 bases agree with TRBD1. CDR1 is MDHEN, CDR2 SYDVKM, per germline. The V gene end was trimmed by 3 bases and the J gene end by 6 bases; junction bases not matched to a gene: 7. The CDR3 length is 14 residues. CDR3 nucleotides: TGTGCCAGCAGTTTTTCTGACAGGGCTGCTGAAGCTTTCTTT. This gives the protein CASSFSDRAAEAFF.

The chain couples TRBV20-1 to TRBJ1-5; TRBD1 matches at 9 bases. With V trimmed by 3 bases and J by 2 bases, 5 bases remained unmatched. The CDR3 extends over 15 amino acids. Per germline, CDR1 DFQATT and CDR2 SNEGSKA (reference sequence). The CDR3 here is CSASPGQGRNQPQHF. DNA for the CDR3: TGCAGTGCTAGTCCGGGACAGGGTCGCAATCAGCCCCAGCATTTT.

The V call is TRBV7-9, the J call TRBJ1-4, with D uncertain. Trimming cost V 5 bases and J 4 bases, with 14 bases left between them. The V gene's germline CDR1 is SEHNR and CDR2 FQNEAQ (reference sequence). The CDR3 extends over 15 amino acids. The CDR3 loop is CASSPRWGVNEKLFF. CDR3 nucleotide sequence: TGTGCCAGCAGCCCCAGGTGGGGAGTTAATGAAAAACTGTTTTTT.

This clone was seen only once. This chain connects TRBV27 to TRBJ2-7, with a tentative D call TRBD2 (6 bases). The V and J ends lost 8 bases and 2 bases respectively, with 10 bases between them. Germline CDR1 is MNHEY and CDR2 is SMNVEV (reference sequence). This CDR3 comprises 12 residues. DNA for the CDR3: TGTGCCAGCTGGGACTTACCCTACGAGCAGTACTTC. It encodes CASWDLPYEQYF.

This sequence joins TRBV4-1 and TRBJ2-5; possibly TRBD1 for D (6 bases). Germline loops: CDR1 MGHRA, CDR2 YSYEKL. The CDR3 consists of 15 residues. V lost 4 bases and J 4 bases, leaving 16 bases between the germline ends. The CDR3 DNA sequence: TGCGCCAGCAGCCGCGGCACAGGGATACTAGAGACCCAGTACTTC. The encoded protein is CASSRGTGILETQYF.

This clone was recorded once. The chain employs TRBV5-1 and TRBJ1-6; tentatively, D is TRBD1 (6 bases). The V end lost 7 bases, the J end lost 4 bases, and 12 bases lay between the germline ends. Germline CDR1 reads SGHRS; CDR2 reads YFSETQ. The CDR3 length is 14 residues. CDR3 sequence (DNA): TGCGCCAGCTCCTCAGGGGAGTATAATTCACCCCTCCACTTT. Amino acids: CASSSGEYNSPLHF.

V usage is TRBV9 and J usage is TRBJ2-2, with D unresolved. CDR3 length: 14 amino acids. V was shortened by 3 bases and J by 6 bases, with 12 bases between the two germline ends. The germline gives CDR1 SGDLS, CDR2 YYNGEE. The CDR3 loop is CASSADGQAGELFF. The CDR3 nucleotides are TGTGCCAGCAGCGCCGATGGGCAGGCCGGGGAGCTGTTTTTT.